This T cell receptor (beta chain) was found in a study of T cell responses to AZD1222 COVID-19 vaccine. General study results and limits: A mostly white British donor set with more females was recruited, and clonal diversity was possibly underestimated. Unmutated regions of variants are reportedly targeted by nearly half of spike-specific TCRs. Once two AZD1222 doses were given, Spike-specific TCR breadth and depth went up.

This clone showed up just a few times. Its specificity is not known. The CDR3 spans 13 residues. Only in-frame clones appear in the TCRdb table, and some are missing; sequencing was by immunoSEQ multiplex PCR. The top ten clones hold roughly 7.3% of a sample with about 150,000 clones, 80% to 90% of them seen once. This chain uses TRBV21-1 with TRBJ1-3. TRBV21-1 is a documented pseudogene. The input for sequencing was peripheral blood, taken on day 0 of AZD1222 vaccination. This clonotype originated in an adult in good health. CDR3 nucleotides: TGTGCCAGCAGCGCTTTTTTGGGAAACACCATATATTTT. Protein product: CASSAFLGNTIYF.